The 22 T cell receptor beta chains below come from one sample, sequenced in a study of CD8 T cells in Susac syndrome. When the RNA was reverse transcribed, random hexamers were used with an input of roughly 0.45 to 1 ug. TCRdb re-called the immunoSEQ multiplex PCR reads through MiXCR, storing one row per CDR3 protein. The sample lists some 150,000 distinct CDR3 sequences, approximately 96% occurring once. The sequenced sample was CD8+ T cells from PBMCs. The receptors shown here come from a human donor with multiple sclerosis.

The rearrangement uses TRBV29-1 and TRBJ2-5; D perhaps matches TRBD2 (5 bases). This CDR3 is built from 12 residues. Trimming pared 1 base from V and 7 bases from J, leaving 10 bases between. The germline CDR1 and CDR2 sequences are SQVTM and ANQGSEA. In DNA form, the CDR3 reads TGCAGCGTTGAAGGGAGGCCTTCGACCCAGTACTTC. This translates into CSVEGRPSTQYF. Full variable domain (rest looked up from reference TRBV29-1 and TRBJ2-5): SAVISQKPSRDICQRGTSLTIQCQVDSQVTMMFWYRQQPGQSLTLIATANQGSEATYESGFVIDKFPISRPNLTFSTLTVSNMSPEDSSIYLCSVEGRPSTQYFGPGTRLLVL.

This clonotype was observed a few times. The chain is built from TRBV5-1 and TRBJ2-1; 11 bases match TRBD2. CDR1 SGHRS and CDR2 YFSETQ come from the germline V gene. The CDR3 has 17 residues. J lost 7 bases, V lost 4 bases, and 13 bases had no gene match. The CDR3: CASSPGTSGPRRNEQFF. DNA for the CDR3: TGCGCCAGCAGCCCAGGGACTAGCGGACCGAGACGGAATGAGCAGTTCTTC.

V usage is TRBV29-1 and J usage is TRBJ2-3; possibly TRBD2 for D (5 bases). V dropped 7 bases and J dropped 6 bases, with 14 bases sitting between them. This CDR3 has 12 residues. The germline CDR1 and CDR2 sequences are SQVTM and ANQGSEA. Written as DNA, the CDR3 is TGCAGCGGTGGACTTCCCACGGATACGCAGTATTTT. It is translated as CSGGLPTDTQYF.

The chain uses TRBV3-1 and TRBJ1-2, with 7 bases identical to TRBD1. J was trimmed by 5 bases and V by 0 bases; bases with no gene match: 3. Germline CDR1 is LGHDT and CDR2 is YNNKEL (reference sequence). This CDR3 contains 14 residues. This CDR3 is CASSQDRTGYGYTF. CDR3 coding DNA: TGTGCCAGCAGCCAAGATCGGACAGGATATGGCTACACCTTC.

The chain carries TRBV24-1 and TRBJ2-4; 9 nucleotides match TRBD1. J was trimmed by 8 bases and V by 3 bases; bases with no gene match: 1. Germline V gene data show CDR1 as KGHDR and CDR2 as SFDVKD. The length of the CDR3 is 13 residues. Here the CDR3 DNA reads TGTGCCACCAGTGATAGGACAGGGGACATTCAGTACTTC. It encodes CATSDRTGDIQYF.

V and J are TRBV27 and TRBJ2-1; TRBD2 agrees at 9 bases. The CDR3 is made up of 13 amino acids. V lost 7 bases and J lost 4; bases outside the gene matches: 2. Germline CDR1 MNHEY, CDR2 SMNVEV (reference sequence). CDR3 loop: CASMRGGYNEQFF. CDR3 coding DNA: TGTGCCAGCATGCGGGGGGGATACAATGAGCAGTTCTTC.

The rearrangement joins TRBV29-1 to TRBJ2-2; 7 bases agree with TRBD2. This CDR3 has 14 amino acids. Germline V gives CDR1 SQVTM, CDR2 ANQGSEA. The trim removed 7 bases at V and 4 bases at J, leaving 9 bases unmatched. The CDR3 protein is CSANQRGPTGELFF. For the CDR3, the DNA is TGCAGCGCGAACCAGCGGGGTCCCACCGGGGAGCTGTTTTTT.

The chain combines TRBV7-9 with TRBJ2-5; possibly TRBD2 for D (6 bases). In germline, CDR1 is SEHNR, CDR2 FQNEAQ (reference sequence). This CDR3 contains 13 residues. V lost 4 bases and J lost 5, with 11 bases in between. CDR3 amino acids: CASSSGVRETQYF. CDR3 bases: TGTGCCAGCAGCTCGGGAGTACGGGAGACCCAGTACTTC.

The chain has TRBV4-1 and TRBJ2-5; no clear D gene. The CDR3 is made up of 14 amino acids. V shed 0 bases and J shed 5 bases, with 10 bases lying between them. The germline CDR1 and CDR2 sequences are MGHRA and YSYEKL. The CDR3: CASSQEDSAETQYF. CDR3 coding DNA: TGCGCCAGCAGCCAAGAAGACTCAGCGGAGACCCAGTACTTC.

The V call is TRBV5-6, the J call TRBJ1-1; a possible D gene is TRBD1 (6 bases). The CDR3 spans 15 residues. Between the trimmed V and J ends, which lost 1 base and 1 base, there was a span of 11 bases. From germline, CDR1 is SGHDT and CDR2 YYEEEE. The CDR3 sequence: CASSLRGRENTEAFF. The CDR3 nucleotides are TGTGCCAGCAGCTTGCGGGGGCGGGAGAACACTGAAGCTTTCTTT.

The chain uses TRBV27 and TRBJ2-1; D is possibly TRBD1 (6 bases). Germline assignment: CDR1 MNHEY and CDR2 SMNVEV (reference sequence). V was shortened by 6 bases and J by 3 bases, with 9 bases between the two germline ends. The CDR3 has 13 amino acids. The CDR3 bases are TGTGCCAGCAGGGGGGCTGGCTACAATGAGCAGTTCTTC. This gives the protein CASRGAGYNEQFF.

The V and J genes are TRBV5-1 and TRBJ2-7, with D possibly called TRBD1 or TRBD2 (5 bases each). Germline CDR1 and CDR2: SGHRS and YFSETQ. V was shortened by 9 bases and J by 0 bases, with 19 bases between the two germline ends. The CDR3 consists of 15 residues. The CDR3 DNA sequence: TGCGCCACCAGACCCGTTGAGGGGAGCTCCTACGAGCAGTACTTC. Encoded protein: CATRPVEGSSYEQYF.

The chain links TRBV15 to TRBJ2-7, with no clear D. The CDR3 length is 15 residues. Germline V gene lookup returns CDR1 LNHNV and CDR2 YYDKDF (reference sequence). The V gene lost 0 bases and the J gene lost 1 base, with 10 bases spanning the gap. CDR3 DNA sequence: TGTGCCACCAGCAGAGATCGGCCGCTGTCCTACGAGCAGTACTTC. Translating gives CATSRDRPLSYEQYF.

The chain is built from TRBV4-1 and TRBJ1-2, with D hard to call. There are 13 residues in the CDR3. V was cut by 4 bases and J by 4 bases, with 10 bases left in between. CDR1 MGHRA and CDR2 YSYEKL come from the germline V gene. DNA of the CDR3: TGCGCCAGCAGCCGGAACGGGAGCTATGGCTACACCTTC. Encoded protein: CASSRNGSYGYTF.

The J gene is TRBJ2-7, the V gene TRBV29-1, with no clear D. Germline CDR1 SQVTM, CDR2 ANQGSEA. This CDR3 region has 14 residues. V shed 6 bases and J shed 0 bases, with 15 bases lying between them. The CDR3 sequence is CSVRSPLNSYEQYF. CDR3 nucleotide sequence: TGCAGCGTCCGATCCCCATTGAACTCCTACGAGCAGTACTTC.

The chain has TRBV20-1 and TRBJ2-3; the D call may be TRBD1 or TRBD2 (7 bases each). The V gene's germline CDR1 is DFQATT and CDR2 SNEGSKA (reference sequence). Trimming took 5 bases from V and 0 from J, leaving 15 bases between them. The CDR3 covers 15 residues. CDR3 protein: CSAGEGATSTDTQYF. CDR3 DNA: TGCAGTGCTGGGGAGGGGGCGACTAGCACAGATACGCAGTATTTT.

Only one count was recorded for this clonotype. The rearrangement uses TRBV19 and TRBJ2-3; 9 nucleotides agree with TRBD2. V was pared by 4 bases and J by 5 bases, with 4 bases of the junction left unmatched. The germline V gene has CDR1 LNHDA and CDR2 SQIVND (reference sequence). CDR3 length equals 14 residues. The chain's CDR3 is CASSTGLARDTQYF. CDR3 DNA sequence: TGTGCCAGTAGTACGGGACTAGCCAGAGATACGCAGTATTTT.

This chain links TRBV2 with TRBJ2-7; the D is unclear. The CDR3 is made up of 12 amino acids. V was shortened by 2 bases and J by 7 bases, with 9 bases between the two germline ends. The germline V gene encodes CDR1 SNHLY and CDR2 FYNNEI. The chain's CDR3 is CASSELRWEQYF. The CDR3 DNA is TGTGCCAGCAGTGAACTTCGATGGGAGCAGTACTTC.

The chain couples TRBV7-9 to TRBJ1-2; D may be TRBD1 (6 bases). The germline V gene encodes CDR1 SEHNR and CDR2 FQNEAQ (reference sequence). The V gene lost 5 bases and the J gene lost 1 base, with 14 bases spanning the gap. The CDR3 has 15 residues. CDR3 amino acids: CASSPTGQINYGYTF. The CDR3 bases are TGTGCCAGCAGCCCCACGGGACAAATTAACTATGGCTACACCTTC.

This rearrangement joins TRBV27 to TRBJ2-3, with D possibly matching TRBD2 (5 bases). The V end lost 7 bases, the J end lost 4 bases, and 9 bases lay between the germline ends. CDR1 MNHEY and CDR2 SMNVEV come from the germline V gene (reference sequence). The length of the CDR3 is 12 residues. The CDR3 DNA sequence: TGTGCCAGCAAGACGGAGGCAGATACGCAGTATTTT. Its protein is CASKTEADTQYF.

This chain uses TRBV29-1 with TRBJ2-1; TRBD2 matches at 12 bases. CDR1 and CDR2 from the germline V gene are SQVTM and ANQGSEA. This CDR3 spans 16 amino acids. V lost 5 bases, J lost 7 bases, and 12 bases stayed unmatched. CDR3 protein: CSVSRTSGDLGNEQFF. The CDR3, as DNA: TGCAGCGTTTCGAGGACTAGCGGGGACCTGGGGAATGAGCAGTTCTTC.

The V call is TRBV6-2 or TRBV6-3, the J call TRBJ2-7; 9 bases are a match to TRBD1. CDR3 length equals 13 residues. Germline loops: CDR1 MNHEY, CDR2 SVGEGT. J was trimmed by 0 bases and V by 8 bases; bases with no gene match: 2. The CDR3 loop is CASWTGVSYEQYF. In DNA form, the CDR3 reads TGTGCCAGCTGGACAGGGGTCTCCTACGAGCAGTACTTC.